This T cell receptor beta chain is drawn from a study of T cells after yellow fever vaccination. Whole-study results and caveats: The CD4 and CD8 compartments had a small share of their clonotypes in common.

TCRdb re-analysed the 5' RACE reads in MiXCR, keeping a single row per CDR3 protein. The data show a few hundred thousand distinct CDR3 sequences, more than 6.5% seen once. This clonotype was picked up many times. The antigen remains undetermined. The sequenced sample was CD4+ T cells sorted from PBMCs, obtained on the day of the yellow fever booster vaccination. The sequence derives from a young man who received the YFV17D yellow fever vaccine.

The CDR3 DNA reads TGCAGTGCTGGCGGACAGGGGATATCCTACGAGCAGTACTTC. Protein: CSAGGQGISYEQYF. The chain has TRBV20-1 and TRBJ2-7; TRBD1 agrees at 9 bases. CDR3 length equals 14 residues. Germline trimming cut 5 bases from V and 1 base from J; bases unmatched to any gene: 6. Germline V gene sequence: CDR1 DFQATT, CDR2 SNEGSKA (reference sequence).